Included here is one T cell receptor (beta chain) sequence, with context. No antigen is known for it. Subsequent to a culture period of more than 8 days, CD4+ T cells were isolated. This sample was included in a study of vaccination effects on CD4 cells after COVID-19. Produced via immunoSEQ multiplex PCR; TCRdb's table is partial and in-frame only. The data hold tens of thousands of clones, with less than 75% observed a single time. Germline lookup yields CDR1 PRHDT and CDR2 FYEKMQ (reference sequence). With 7 bases removed from V and 0 bases from J, the gap between germline ends came to 10 bases. The CDR3 loop spans 14 amino acids.

This TCR was recovered from a human donor who received a COVID-19 vaccine. This specimen was CD4+ T cells from PBMCs cultured without peptide, taken before COVID-19 vaccination. J is TRBJ1-5 and V is TRBV13; no reliable D call. The CDR3 loop is CASTRRHSNQPQHF. The CDR3 coding sequence is TGTGCCAGCACACGCAGACATAGCAATCAGCCCCAGCATTTT.